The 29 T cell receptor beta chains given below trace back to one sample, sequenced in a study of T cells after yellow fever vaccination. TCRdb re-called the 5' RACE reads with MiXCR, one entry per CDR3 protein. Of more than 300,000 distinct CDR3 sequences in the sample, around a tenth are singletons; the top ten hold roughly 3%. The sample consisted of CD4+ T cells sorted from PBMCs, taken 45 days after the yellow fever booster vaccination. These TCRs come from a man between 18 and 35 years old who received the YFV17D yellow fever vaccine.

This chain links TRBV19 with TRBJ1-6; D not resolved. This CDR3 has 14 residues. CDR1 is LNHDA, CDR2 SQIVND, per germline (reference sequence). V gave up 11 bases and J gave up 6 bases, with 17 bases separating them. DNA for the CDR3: TGTGCCTCGGCGTCGAGGCGAAGTAATTCACCCCTCCACTTT. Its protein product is CASASRRSNSPLHF. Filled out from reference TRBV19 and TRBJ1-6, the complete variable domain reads DGGITQSPKYLFRKEGQNVTLSCEQNLNHDAMYWYRQDPGQGLRLIYYSQIVNDFQKGDIAEGYSVSREKKESFPLTVTSAQKNPTAFYLCASASRRSNSPLHFGNGTRLTVT.

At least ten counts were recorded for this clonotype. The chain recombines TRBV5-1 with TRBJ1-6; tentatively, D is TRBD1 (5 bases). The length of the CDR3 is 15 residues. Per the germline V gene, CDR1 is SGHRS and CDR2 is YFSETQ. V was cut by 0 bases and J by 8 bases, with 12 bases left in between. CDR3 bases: TGCGCCAGCAGCTTGGCCGCGCGCAGGGATTCACCCCTCCACTTT. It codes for CASSLAARRDSPLHF. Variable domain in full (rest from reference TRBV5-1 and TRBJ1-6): KAGVTQTPRYLIKTRGQQVTLSCSPISGHRSVSWYQQTPGQGLQFLFEYFSETQRNKGNFPGRFSGRQFSNSRSEMNVSTLELGDSALYLCASSLAARRDSPLHFGNGTRLTVT.

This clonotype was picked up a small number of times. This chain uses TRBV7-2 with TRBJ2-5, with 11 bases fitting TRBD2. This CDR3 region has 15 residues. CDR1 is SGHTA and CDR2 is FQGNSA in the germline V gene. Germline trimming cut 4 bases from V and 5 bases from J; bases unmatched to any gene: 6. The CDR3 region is CASSSLAGGWETQYF. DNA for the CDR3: TGTGCCAGCAGCTCGCTAGCGGGGGGATGGGAGACCCAGTACTTC. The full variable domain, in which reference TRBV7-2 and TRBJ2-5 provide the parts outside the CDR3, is GAGVSQSPSNKVTEKGKDVELRCDPISGHTALYWYRQSLGQGLEFLIYFQGNSAPDKSGLPSDRFSAERTGGSVSTLTIQRTQQEDSAVYLCASSSLAGGWETQYFGPGTRLLVL.

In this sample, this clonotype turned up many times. CDR3 nucleotides: TGTGCCAGCAGCTCGGGACGGCCCCGTTCCTCACCCCTCCACTTT. Its protein is CASSSGRPRSSPLHF. The J gene is TRBJ1-6, the V gene TRBV7-2; possibly TRBD1 for D (5 bases). Trimming shortened V by 4 bases and J by 10 bases, and 17 bases separated the two germline ends. The CDR3 is 15 residues long. Looked up from germline, CDR1 is SGHTA and CDR2 is FQGNSA.

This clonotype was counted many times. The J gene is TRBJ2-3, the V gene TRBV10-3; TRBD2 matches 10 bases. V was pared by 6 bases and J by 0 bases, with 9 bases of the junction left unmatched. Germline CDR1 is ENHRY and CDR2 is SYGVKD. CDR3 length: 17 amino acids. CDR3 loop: CAISEGLAYTSTDTQYF. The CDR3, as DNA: TGTGCCATCAGCGAGGGACTAGCGTATACGAGCACAGATACGCAGTATTTT.

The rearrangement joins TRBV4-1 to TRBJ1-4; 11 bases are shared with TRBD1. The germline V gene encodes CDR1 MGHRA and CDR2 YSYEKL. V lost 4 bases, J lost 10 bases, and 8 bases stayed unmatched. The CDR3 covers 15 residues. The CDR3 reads CASSRAGQGAGKLFF. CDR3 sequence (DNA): TGCGCCAGCAGCCGGGCCGGACAGGGGGCTGGAAAACTGTTTTTT.

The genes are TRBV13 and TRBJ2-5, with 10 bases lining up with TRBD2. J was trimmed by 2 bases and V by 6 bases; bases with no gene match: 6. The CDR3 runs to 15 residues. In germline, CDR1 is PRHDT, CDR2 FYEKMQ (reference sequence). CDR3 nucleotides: TGTGCCAGCAGTCATAGCGGGGGGACTCAAGAGACCCAGTACTTC. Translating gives CASSHSGGTQETQYF. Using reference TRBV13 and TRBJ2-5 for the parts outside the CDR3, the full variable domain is AAGVIQSPRHLIKEKRETATLKCYPIPRHDTVYWYQQGPGQDPQFLISFYEKMQSDKGSIPDRFSAQQFSDYHSELNMSSLELGDSALYFCASSHSGGTQETQYFGPGTRLLVL.

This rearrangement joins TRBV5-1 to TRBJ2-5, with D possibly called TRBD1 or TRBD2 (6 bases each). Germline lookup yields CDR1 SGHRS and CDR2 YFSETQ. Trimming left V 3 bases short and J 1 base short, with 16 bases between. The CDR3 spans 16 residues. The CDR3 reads CASSSWGGGGQETQYF. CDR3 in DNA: TGCGCCAGCAGCTCGTGGGGTGGAGGGGGCCAAGAGACCCAGTACTTC.

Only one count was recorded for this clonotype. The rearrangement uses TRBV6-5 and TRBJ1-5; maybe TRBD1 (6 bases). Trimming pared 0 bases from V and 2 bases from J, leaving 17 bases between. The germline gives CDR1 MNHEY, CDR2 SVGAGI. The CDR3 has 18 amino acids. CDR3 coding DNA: TGTGCCAGCAGTTACTCGACCCCGGGGGGCGAGGGCAATCAGCCCCAGCATTTT. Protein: CASSYSTPGGEGNQPQHF.

In nucleotides, the CDR3 is TGTGCCAGCAGCGTAGACGCTGGACTCGGGATCGGTACGCAGTATTTT. Its translation is CASSVDAGLGIGTQYF. The V gene is TRBV9, the J gene TRBJ2-3; possibly TRBD2 for D (5 bases). The CDR3 covers 16 residues. The V gene's germline CDR1 is SGDLS and CDR2 YYNGEE. V lost 0 bases and J 8 bases, leaving 19 bases between the germline ends.

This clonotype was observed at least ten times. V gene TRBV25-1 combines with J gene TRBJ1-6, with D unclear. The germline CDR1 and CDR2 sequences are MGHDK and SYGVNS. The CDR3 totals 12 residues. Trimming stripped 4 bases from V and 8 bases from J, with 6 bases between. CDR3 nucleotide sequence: TGTGCCAGCAGTGGGGATTATTCACCCCTCCACTTT. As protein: CASSGDYSPLHF.

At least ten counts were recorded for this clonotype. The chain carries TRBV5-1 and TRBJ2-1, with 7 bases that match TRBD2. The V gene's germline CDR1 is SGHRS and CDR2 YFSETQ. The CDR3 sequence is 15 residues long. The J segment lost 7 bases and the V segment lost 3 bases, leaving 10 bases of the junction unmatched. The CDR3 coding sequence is TGCGCCAGCAGCTCCCTGGGCATAGCGGGTAATGAGCAGTTCTTC. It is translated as CASSSLGIAGNEQFF.

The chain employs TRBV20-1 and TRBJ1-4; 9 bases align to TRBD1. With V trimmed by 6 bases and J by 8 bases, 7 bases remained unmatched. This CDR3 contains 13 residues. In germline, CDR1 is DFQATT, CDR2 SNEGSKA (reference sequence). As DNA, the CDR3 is TGCAGTGCCTTTGACAGGGGGGGAGAAAAACTGTTTTTT. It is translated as CSAFDRGGEKLFF.

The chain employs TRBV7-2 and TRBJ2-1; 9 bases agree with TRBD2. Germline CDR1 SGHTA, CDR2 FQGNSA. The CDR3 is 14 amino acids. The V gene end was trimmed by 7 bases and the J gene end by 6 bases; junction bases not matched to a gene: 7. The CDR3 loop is CASTVRREGNEQFF. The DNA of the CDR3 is TGTGCCAGCACCGTTCGGCGGGAGGGCAATGAGCAGTTCTTC.

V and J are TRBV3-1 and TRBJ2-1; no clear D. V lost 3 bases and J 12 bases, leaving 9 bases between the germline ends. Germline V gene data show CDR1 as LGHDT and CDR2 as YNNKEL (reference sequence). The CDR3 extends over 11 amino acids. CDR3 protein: CASSQGQSQFF. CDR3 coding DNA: TGTGCCAGCAGCCAGGGCCAGTCGCAGTTCTTC.

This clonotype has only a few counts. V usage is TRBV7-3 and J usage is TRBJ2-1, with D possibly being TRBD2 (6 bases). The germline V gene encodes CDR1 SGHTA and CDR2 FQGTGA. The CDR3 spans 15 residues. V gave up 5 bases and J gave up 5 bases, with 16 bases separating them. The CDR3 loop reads CASSPGDWRNNEQFF. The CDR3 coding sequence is TGTGCCAGCAGCCCCGGGGACTGGAGAAACAATGAGCAGTTCTTC.

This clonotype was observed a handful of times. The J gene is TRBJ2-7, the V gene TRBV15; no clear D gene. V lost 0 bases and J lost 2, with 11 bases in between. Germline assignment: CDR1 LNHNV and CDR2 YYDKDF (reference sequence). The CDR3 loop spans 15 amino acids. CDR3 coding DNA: TGTGCCACCAGCAGAGACCCCGGCTTTACCTACGAGCAGTACTTC. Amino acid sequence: CATSRDPGFTYEQYF.

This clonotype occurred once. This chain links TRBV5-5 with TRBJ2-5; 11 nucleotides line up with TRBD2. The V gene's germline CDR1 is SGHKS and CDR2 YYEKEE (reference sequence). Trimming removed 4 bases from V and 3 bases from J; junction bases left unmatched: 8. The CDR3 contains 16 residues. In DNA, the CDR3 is TGTGCCAGCAGCACGCGACTAGCGGGGAATGAAGAGACCCAGTACTTC. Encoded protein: CASSTRLAGNEETQYF. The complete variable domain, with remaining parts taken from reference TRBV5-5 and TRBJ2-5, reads DAGVTQSPTHLIKTRGQQVTLRCSPISGHKSVSWYQQVLGQGPQFIFQYYEKEERGRGNFPDRFSARQFPNYSSELNVNALLLGDSALYLCASSTRLAGNEETQYFGPGTRLLVL.

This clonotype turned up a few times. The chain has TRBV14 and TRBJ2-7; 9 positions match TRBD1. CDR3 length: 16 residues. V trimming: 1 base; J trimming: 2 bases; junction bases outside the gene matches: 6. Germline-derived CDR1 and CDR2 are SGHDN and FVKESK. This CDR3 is CASSQARTGATYEQYF. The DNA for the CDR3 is TGTGCCAGCAGCCAAGCAAGGACAGGGGCCACCTACGAGCAGTACTTC. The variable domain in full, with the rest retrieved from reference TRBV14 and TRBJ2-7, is EAGVTQFPSHSVIEKGQTVTLRCDPISGHDNLYWYRRVMGKEIKFLLHFVKESKQDESGMPNNRFLAERTGGTYSTLKVQPAELEDSGVYFCASSQARTGATYEQYFGPGTRLTVT.

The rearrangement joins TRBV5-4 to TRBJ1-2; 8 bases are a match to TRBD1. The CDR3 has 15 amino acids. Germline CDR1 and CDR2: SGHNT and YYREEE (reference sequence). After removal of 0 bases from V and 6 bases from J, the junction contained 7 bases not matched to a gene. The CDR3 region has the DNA TGTGCCAGCAGCTTGGGGGGGACAGGCCCCCATGGCTACACCTTC. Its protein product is CASSLGGTGPHGYTF.

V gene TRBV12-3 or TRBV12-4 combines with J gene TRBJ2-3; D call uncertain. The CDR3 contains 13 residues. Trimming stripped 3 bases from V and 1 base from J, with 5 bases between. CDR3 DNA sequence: TGTGCCAGCAGTTTGATACGCACAGATACGCAGTATTTT. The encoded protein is CASSLIRTDTQYF.

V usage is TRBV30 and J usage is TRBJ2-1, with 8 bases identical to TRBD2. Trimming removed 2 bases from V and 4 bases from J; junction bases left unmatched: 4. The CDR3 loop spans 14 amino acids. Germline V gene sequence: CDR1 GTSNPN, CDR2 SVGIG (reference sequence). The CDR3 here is CAWSSKRGYNEQFF. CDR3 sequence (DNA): TGTGCCTGGAGTTCCAAGCGGGGGTACAATGAGCAGTTCTTC.

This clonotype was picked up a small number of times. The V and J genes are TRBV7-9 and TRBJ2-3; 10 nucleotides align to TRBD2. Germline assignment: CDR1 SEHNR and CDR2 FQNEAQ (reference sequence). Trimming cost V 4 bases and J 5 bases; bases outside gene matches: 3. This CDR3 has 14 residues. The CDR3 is CASSSVAGGDTQYF. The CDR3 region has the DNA TGTGCCAGCAGCTCAGTAGCGGGGGGAGATACGCAGTATTTT.

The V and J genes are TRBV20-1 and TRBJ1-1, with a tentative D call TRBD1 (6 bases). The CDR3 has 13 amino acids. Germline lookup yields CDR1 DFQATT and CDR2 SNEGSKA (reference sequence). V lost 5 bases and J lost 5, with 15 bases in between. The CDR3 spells CSADRYRATEAFF. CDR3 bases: TGCAGTGCTGACAGGTATCGTGCAACTGAAGCTTTCTTT.

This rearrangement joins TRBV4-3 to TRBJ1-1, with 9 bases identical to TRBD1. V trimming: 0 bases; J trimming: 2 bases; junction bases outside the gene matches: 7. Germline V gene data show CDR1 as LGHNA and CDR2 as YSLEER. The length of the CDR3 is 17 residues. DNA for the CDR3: TGCGCCAGCAGCCAAGACCGGACAGGGGCGCTAAACACTGAAGCTTTCTTT. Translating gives CASSQDRTGALNTEAFF.

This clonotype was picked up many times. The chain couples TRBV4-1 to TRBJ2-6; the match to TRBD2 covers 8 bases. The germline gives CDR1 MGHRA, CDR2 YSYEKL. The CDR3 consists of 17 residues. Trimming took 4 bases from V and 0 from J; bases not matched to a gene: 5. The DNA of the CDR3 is TGCGCCAGCAGCCCCCGCGGGAGGTCCTCTGGGGCCAACGTCCTGACTTTC. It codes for CASSPRGRSSGANVLTF.

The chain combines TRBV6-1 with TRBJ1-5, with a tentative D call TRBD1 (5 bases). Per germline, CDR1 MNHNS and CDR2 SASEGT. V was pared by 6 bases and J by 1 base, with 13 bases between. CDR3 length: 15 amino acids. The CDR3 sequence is CASRWGDGSNQPQHF. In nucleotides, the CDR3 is TGTGCCAGCAGGTGGGGGGACGGGAGCAATCAGCCCCAGCATTTT.

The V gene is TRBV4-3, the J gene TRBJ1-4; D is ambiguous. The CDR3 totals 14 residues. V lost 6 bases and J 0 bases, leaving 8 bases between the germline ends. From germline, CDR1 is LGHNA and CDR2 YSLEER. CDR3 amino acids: CASSYEATNEKLFF. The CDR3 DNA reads TGCGCCAGCAGTTATGAGGCAACTAATGAAAAACTGTTTTTT.

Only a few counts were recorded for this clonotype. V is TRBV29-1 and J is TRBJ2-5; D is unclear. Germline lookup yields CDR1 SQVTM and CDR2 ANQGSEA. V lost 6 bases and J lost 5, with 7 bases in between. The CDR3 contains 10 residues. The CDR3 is CSVTRETQYF. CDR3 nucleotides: TGCAGCGTGACCAGGGAGACCCAGTACTTC.